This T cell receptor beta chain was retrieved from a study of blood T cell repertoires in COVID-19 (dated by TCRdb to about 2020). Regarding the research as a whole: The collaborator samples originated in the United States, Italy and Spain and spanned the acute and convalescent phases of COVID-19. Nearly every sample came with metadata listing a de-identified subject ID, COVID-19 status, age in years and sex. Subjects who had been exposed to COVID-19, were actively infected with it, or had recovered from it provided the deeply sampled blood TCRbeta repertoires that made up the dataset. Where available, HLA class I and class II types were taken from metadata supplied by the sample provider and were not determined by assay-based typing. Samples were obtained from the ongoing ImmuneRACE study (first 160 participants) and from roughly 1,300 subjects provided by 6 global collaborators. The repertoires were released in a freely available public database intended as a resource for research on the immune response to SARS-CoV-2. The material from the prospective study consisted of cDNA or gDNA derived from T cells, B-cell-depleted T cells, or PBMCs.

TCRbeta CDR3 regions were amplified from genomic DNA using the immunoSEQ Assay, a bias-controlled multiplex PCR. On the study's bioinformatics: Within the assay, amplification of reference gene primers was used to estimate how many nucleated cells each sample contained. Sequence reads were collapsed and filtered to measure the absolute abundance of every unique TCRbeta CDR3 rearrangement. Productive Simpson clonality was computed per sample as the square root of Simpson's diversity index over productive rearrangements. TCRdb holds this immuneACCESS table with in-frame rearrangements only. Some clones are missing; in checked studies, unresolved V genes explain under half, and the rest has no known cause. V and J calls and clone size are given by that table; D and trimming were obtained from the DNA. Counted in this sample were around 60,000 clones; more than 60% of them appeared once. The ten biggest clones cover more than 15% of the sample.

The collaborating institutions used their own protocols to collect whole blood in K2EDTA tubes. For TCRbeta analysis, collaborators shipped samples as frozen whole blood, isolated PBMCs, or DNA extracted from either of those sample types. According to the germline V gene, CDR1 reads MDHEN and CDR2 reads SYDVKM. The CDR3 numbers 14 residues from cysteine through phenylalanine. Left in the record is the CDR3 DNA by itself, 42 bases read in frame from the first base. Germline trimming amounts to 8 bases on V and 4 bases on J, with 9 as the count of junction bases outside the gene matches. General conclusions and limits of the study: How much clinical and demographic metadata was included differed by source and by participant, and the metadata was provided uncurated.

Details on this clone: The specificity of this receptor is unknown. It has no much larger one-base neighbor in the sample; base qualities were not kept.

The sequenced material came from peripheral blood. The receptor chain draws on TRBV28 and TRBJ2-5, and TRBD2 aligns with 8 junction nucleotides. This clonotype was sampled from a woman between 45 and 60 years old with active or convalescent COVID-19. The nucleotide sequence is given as TGTGCCAGCGAACTACGTGCGGGGGGAGAGACCCAGTACTTC. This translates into CASELRAGGETQYF.